The text below deals with one T cell receptor beta chain. Antigen: not known. The record originates from a study of shared clonotypes between healthy human individuals. Clones were read by immunoSEQ multiplex PCR, and TCRdb kept only the in-frame ones, dropping some. This table has more than 600,000 clones, 92% appearing once. Whole-study findings and limits: The expectation was that sequencing depth would affect clonotype sharing among donors.

Naive CD8 cells, CD45RO-negative and positively selected for CCR7, excluded terminally differentiated effector memory CD45RA+ cells. All donors were healthy HIV-negative adults lacking recent acute infections or vaccinations. The TCR comes from a man aged 30-40 years in good health. The sequencing input was naive CD8+ T cells sorted from blood.

The CDR3: CASSMTAGVTGELFF. CDR3 DNA: TGCGCCAGCAGCATGACCGCCGGGGTCACCGGGGAGCTGTTTTTT. This chain connects TRBV5-1 to TRBJ2-2; D is perhaps TRBD2 (5 bases). This CDR3 is built from 15 residues. V was shortened by 4 bases and J by 4 bases, with 14 bases between the two germline ends. Germline lookup yields CDR1 SGHRS and CDR2 YFSETQ. The full variable domain, with the rest looked up from reference TRBV5-1 and TRBJ2-2, is KAGVTQTPRYLIKTRGQQVTLSCSPISGHRSVSWYQQTPGQGLQFLFEYFSETQRNKGNFPGRFSGRQFSNSRSEMNVSTLELGDSALYLCASSMTAGVTGELFFGEGSRLTVL.